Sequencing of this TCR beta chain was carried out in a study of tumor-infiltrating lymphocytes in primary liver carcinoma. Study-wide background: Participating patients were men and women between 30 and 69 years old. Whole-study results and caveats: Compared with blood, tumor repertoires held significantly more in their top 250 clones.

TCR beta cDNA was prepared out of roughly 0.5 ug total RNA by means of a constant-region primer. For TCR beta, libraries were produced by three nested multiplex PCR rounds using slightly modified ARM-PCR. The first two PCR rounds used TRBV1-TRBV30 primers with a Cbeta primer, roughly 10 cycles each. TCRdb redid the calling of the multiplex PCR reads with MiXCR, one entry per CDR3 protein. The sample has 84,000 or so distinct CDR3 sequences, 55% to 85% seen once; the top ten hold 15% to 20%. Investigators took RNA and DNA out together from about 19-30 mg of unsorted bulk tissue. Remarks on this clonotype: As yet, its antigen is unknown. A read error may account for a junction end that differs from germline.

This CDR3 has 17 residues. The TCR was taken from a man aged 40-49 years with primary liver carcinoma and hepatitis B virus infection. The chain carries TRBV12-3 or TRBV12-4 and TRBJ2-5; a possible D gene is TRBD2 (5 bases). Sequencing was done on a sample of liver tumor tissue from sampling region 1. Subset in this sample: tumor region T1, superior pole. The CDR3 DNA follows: TGTGCCAGCAGTTTAGAGAGTTACGGGATGGCCGGGGAGACCCAGTACTGG. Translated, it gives CASSLESYGMAGETQYW.